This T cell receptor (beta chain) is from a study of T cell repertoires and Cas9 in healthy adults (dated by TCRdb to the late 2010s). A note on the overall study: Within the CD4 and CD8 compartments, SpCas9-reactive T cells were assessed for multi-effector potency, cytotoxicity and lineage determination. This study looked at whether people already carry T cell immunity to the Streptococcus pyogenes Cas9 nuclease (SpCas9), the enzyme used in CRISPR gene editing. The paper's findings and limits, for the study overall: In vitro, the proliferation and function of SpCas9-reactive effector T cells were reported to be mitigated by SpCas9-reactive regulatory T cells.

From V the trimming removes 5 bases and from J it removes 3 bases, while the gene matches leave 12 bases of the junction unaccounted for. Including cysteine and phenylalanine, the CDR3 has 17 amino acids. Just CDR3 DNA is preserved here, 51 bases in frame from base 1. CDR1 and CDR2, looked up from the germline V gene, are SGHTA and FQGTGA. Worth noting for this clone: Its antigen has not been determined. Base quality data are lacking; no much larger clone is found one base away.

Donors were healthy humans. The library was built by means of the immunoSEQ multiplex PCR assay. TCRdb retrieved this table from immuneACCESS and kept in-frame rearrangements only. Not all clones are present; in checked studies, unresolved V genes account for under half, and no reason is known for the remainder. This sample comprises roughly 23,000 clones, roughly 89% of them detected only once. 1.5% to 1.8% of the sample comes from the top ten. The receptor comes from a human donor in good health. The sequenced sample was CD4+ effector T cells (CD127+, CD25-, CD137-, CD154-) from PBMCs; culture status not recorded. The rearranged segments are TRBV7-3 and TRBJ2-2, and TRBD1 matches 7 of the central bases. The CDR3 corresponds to CASSLDRDVGDTGELFF. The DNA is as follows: TGTGCCAGCAGCCTAGACAGGGATGTCGGTGACACCGGGGAGCTGTTTTTT.